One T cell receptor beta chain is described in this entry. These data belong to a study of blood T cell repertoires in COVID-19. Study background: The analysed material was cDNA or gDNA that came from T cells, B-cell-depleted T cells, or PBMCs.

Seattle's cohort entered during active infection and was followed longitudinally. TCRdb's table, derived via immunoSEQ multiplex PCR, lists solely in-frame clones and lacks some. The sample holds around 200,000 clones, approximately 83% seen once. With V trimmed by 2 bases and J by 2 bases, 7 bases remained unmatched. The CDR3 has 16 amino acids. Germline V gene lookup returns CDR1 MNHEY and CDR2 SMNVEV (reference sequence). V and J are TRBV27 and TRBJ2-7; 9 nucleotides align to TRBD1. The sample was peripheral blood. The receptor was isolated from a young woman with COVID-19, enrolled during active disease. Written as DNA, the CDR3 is TGTGCCAGCAGTTTACTGGGGAACAGGGGGCCCTACGAGCAGTACTTC. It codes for CASSLLGNRGPYEQYF.